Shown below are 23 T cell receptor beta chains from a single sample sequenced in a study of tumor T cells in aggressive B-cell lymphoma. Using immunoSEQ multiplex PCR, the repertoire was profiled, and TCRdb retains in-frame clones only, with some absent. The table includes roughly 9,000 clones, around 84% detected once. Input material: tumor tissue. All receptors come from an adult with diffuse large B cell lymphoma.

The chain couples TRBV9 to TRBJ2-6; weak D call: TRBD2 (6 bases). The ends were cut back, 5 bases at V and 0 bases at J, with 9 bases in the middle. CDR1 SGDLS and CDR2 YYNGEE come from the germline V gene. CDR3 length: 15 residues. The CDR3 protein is CASRIGSSGANVLTF. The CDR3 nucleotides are TGTGCCAGCAGAATCGGGAGCTCTGGGGCCAACGTCCTGACTTTC.

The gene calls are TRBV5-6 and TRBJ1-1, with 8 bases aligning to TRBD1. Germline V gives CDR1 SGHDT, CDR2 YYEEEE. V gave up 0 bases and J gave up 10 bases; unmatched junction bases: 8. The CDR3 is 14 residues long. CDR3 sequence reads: CASSLGTGPGVAFF. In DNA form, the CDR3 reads TGTGCCAGCAGCTTGGGGACAGGGCCTGGCGTAGCTTTCTTT. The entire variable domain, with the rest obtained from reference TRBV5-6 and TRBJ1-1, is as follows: DAGVTQSPTHLIKTRGQQVTLRCSPKSGHDTVSWYQQALGQGPQFIFQYYEEEERQRGNFPDRFSGHQFPNYSSELNVNALLLGDSALYLCASSLGTGPGVAFFGQGTRLTVV.

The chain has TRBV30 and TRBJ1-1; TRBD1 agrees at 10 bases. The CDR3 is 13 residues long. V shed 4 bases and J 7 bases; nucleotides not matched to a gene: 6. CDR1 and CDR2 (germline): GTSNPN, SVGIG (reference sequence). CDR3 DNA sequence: TGTGCCTGGACCGGACAGGGGGGGAGTGAAGCTTTCTTT. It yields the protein CAWTGQGGSEAFF.

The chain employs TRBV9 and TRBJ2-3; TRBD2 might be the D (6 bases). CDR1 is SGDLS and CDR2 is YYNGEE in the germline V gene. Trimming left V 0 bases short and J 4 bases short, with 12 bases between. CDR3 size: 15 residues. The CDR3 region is CASSVVAGGADTQYF. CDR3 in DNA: TGTGCCAGCAGCGTAGTCGCGGGCGGGGCAGATACGCAGTATTTT.

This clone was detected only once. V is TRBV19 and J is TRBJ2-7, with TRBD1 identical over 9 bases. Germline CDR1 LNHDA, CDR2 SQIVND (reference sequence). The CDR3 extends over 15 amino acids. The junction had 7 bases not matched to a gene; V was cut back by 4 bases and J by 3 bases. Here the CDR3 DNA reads TGTGCCAGTAGTACCCTCGCGACAGGGGGCTACGAGCAGTACTTC. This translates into CASSTLATGGYEQYF. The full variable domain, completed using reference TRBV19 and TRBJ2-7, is DGGITQSPKYLFRKEGQNVTLSCEQNLNHDAMYWYRQDPGQGLRLIYYSQIVNDFQKGDIAEGYSVSREKKESFPLTVTSAQKNPTAFYLCASSTLATGGYEQYFGPGTRLTVT.

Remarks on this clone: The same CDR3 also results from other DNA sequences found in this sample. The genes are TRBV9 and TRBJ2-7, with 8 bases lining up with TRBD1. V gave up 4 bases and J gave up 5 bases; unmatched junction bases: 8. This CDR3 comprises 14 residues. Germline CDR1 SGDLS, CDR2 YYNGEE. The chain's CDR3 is CASSKDRAGHEQYF. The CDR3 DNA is TGTGCCAGCAGCAAGGACAGGGCGGGCCACGAGCAGTACTTC.

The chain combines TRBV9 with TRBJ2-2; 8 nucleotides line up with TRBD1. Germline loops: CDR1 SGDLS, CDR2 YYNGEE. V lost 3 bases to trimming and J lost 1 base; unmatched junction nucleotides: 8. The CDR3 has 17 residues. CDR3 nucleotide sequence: TGTGCCAGCAGCGGGGGCCCCGGGACAGGGAACACCGGGGAGCTGTTTTTT. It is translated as CASSGGPGTGNTGELFF. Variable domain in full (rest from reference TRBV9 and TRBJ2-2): DSGVTQTPKHLITATGQRVTLRCSPRSGDLSVYWYQQSLDQGLQFLIQYYNGEERAKGNILERFSAQQFPDLHSELNLSSLELGDSALYFCASSGGPGTGNTGELFFGEGSRLTVL.

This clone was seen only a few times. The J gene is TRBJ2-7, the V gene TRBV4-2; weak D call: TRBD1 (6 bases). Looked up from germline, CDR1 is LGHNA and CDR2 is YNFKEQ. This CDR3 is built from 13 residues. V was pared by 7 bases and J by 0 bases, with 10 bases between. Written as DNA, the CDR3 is TGTGCCAGCACAGGGGAGAGCTCCTACGAGCAGTACTTC. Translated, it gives CASTGESSYEQYF.

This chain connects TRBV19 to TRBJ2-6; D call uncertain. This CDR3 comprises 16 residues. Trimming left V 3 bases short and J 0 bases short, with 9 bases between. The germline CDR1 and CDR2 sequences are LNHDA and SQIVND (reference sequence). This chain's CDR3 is CASSMFRGSGANVLTF. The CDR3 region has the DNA TGTGCCAGTAGTATGTTTCGAGGCTCTGGGGCCAACGTCCTGACTTTC.

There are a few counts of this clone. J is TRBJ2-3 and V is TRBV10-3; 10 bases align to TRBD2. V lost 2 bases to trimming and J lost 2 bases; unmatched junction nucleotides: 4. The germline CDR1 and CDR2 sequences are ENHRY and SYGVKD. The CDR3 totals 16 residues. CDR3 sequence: CAISETSGDPTDTQYF. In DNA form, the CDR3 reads TGTGCCATCAGTGAGACTAGCGGGGACCCCACAGATACGCAGTATTTT.

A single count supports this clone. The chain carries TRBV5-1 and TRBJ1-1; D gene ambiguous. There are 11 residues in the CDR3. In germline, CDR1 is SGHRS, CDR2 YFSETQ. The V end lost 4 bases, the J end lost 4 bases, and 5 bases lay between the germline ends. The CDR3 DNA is TGCGCCAGCAGCGGCAGCACTGAAGCTTTCTTT. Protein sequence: CASSGSTEAFF.

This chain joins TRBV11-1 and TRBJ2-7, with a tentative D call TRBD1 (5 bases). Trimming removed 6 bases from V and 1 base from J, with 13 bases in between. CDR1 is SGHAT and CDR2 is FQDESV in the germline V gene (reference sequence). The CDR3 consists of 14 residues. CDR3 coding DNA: TGTGCCAGCAGAAATAGGGGTCCGTCCTACGAGCAGTACTTC. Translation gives CASRNRGPSYEQYF. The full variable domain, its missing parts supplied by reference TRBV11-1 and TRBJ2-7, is EAEVAQSPRYKITEKSQAVAFWCDPISGHATLYWYRQILGQGPELLVQFQDESVVDDSQLPKDRFSAERLKGVDSTLKIQPAELGDSAMYLCASRNRGPSYEQYFGPGTRLTVT.

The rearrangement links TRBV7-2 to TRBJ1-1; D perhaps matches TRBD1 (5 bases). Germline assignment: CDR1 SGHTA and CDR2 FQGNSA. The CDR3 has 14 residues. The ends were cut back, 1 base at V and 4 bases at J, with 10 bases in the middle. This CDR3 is CASSLGGRGTEAFF. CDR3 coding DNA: TGTGCCAGCAGCTTAGGGGGGAGGGGCACTGAAGCTTTCTTT.

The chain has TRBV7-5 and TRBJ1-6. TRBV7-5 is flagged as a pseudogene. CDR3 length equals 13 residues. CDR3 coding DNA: TGTGTCCCCCGCCCCGGGAGAATCTCACCCCTCCACTTT. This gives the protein CVPRPGRISPLHF.

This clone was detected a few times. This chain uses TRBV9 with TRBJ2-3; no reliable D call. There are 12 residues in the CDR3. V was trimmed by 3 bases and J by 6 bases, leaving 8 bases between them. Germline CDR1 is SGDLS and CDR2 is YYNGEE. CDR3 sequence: CASSDSSDTQYF. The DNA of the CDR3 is TGTGCCAGCAGCGATAGCTCCGATACGCAGTATTTT.

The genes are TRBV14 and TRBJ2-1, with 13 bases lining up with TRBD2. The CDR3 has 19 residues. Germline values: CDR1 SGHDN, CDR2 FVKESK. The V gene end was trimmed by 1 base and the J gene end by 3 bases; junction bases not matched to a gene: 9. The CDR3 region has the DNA TGTGCCAGCAGCCAAGGGGGGACTAGCGGGGCAAGGGTCTACAATGAGCAGTTCTTC. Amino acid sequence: CASSQGGTSGARVYNEQFF.

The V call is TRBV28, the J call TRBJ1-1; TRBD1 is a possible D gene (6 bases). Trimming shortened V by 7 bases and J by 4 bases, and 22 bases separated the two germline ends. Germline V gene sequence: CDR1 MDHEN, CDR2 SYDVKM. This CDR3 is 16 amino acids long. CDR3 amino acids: CASTSIGRGIRTEAFF. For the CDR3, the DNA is TGTGCCAGCACCTCGATCGGAAGGGGGATTCGCACTGAAGCTTTCTTT.

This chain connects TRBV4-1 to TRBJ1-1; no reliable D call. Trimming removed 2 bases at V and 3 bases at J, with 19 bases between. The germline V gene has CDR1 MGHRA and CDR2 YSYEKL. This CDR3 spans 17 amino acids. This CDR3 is CASSQHGTVSWDTEAFF. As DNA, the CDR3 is TGCGCCAGCAGCCAACATGGAACAGTAAGTTGGGACACTGAAGCTTTCTTT.

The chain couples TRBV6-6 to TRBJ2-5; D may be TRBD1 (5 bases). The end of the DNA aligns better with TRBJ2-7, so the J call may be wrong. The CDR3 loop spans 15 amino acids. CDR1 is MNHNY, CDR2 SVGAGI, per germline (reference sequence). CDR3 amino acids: CASSSNFDRSYEQYF. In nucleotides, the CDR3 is TGTGCCAGCAGTTCGAATTTTGACAGATCCTACGAGCAGTACTTC.

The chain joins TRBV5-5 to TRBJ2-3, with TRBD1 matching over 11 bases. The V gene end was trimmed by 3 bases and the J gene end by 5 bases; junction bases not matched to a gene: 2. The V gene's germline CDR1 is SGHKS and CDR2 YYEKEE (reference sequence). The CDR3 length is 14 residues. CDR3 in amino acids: CASSSGQGGDTQYF. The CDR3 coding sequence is TGTGCCAGCAGCTCGGGACAGGGGGGAGATACGCAGTATTTT.

The CDR3 DNA reads as TGTGCCAGCAGTCAGGCCATGAACACTGAAGCTTTCTTT. Its translation: CASSQAMNTEAFF. The V gene is TRBV27, the J gene TRBJ1-1; D is uncertain. CDR1 and CDR2 (germline): MNHEY, SMNVEV (reference sequence). V lost 5 bases and J lost 0, with 7 bases in between. This CDR3 contains 13 residues.

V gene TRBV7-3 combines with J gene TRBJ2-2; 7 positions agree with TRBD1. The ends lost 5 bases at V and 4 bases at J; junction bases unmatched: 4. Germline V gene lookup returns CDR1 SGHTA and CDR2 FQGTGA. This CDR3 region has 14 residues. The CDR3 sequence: CASSGSGGTGELFF. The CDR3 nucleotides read TGTGCCAGCAGCGGGTCAGGGGGCACCGGGGAGCTGTTTTTT. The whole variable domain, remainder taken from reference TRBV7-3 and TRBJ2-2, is GAGVSQTPSNKVTEKGKYVELRCDPISGHTALYWYRQSLGQGPEFLIYFQGTGAADDSGLPNDRFFAVRPEGSVSTLKIQRTERGDSAVYLCASSGSGGTGELFFGEGSRLTVL.

This CDR3 reads CASSLDGGHEKLFF. In DNA form, the CDR3 reads TGCGCCAGCAGCTTGGACGGGGGGCATGAAAAACTGTTTTTT. The chain couples TRBV5-1 to TRBJ1-4, with TRBD1 as a possible D gene (6 bases). Trimming pared 0 bases from V and 6 bases from J, leaving 9 bases between. The CDR3 contains 14 residues. Per the germline V gene, CDR1 is SGHRS and CDR2 is YFSETQ.